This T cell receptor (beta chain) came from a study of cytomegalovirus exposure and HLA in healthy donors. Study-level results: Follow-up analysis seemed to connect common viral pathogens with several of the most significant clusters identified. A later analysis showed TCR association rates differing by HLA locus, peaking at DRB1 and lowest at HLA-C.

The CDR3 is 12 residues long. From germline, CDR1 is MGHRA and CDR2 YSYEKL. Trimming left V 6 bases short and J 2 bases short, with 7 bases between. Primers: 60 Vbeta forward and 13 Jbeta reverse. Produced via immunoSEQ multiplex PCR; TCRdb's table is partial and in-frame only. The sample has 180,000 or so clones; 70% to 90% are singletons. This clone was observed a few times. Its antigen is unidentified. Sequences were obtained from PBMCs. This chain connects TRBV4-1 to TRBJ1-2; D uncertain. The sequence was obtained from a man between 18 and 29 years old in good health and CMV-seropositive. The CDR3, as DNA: TGCGCCAGCAGGTGGCCGAACTATGGCTACACCTTC. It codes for CASRWPNYGYTF.